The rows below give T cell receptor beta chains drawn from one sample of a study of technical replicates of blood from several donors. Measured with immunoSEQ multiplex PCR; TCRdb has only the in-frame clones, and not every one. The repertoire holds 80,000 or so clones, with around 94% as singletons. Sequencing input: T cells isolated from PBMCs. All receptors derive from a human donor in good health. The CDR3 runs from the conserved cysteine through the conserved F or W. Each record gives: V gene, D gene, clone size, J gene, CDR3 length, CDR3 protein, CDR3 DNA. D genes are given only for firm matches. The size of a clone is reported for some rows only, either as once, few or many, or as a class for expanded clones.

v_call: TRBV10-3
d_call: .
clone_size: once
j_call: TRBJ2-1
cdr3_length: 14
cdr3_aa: CAISRPGAGNEQFF
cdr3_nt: TGTGCCATCAGTCGACCGGGAGCTGGGAATGAGCAGTTCTTC

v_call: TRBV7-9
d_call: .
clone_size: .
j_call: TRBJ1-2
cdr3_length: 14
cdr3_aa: CASSQTETNYGYTF
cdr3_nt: TGTGCCAGCAGCCAGACAGAGACTAACTATGGCTACACCTTC

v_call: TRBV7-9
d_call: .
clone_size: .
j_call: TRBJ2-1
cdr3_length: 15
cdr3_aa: CASSLRGSSYNEQFF
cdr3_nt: TGTGCCAGCAGCTTAAGGGGTAGTTCCTACAATGAGCAGTTCTTC

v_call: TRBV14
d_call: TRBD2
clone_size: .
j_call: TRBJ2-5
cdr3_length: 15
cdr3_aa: CASSHILAPQETQYF
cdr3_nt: TGTGCCAGCAGCCATATACTAGCGCCCCAAGAGACCCAGTACTTC

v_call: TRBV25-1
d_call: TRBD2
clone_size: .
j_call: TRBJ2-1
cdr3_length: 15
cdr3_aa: CASSLSGTSYNEQFF
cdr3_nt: TGTGCCAGCAGTCTTAGCGGGACGTCCTACAATGAGCAGTTCTTC

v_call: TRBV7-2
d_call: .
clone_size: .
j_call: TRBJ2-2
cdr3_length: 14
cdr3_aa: CATNREINTGELFF
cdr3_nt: TGTGCCACAAACAGGGAAATCAACACCGGGGAGCTGTTTTTT

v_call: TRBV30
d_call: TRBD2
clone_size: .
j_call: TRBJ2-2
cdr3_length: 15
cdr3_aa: CAWSGLAGIRGELFF
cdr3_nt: TGTGCCTGGAGTGGCCTAGCGGGCATTCGCGGGGAGCTGTTTTTT

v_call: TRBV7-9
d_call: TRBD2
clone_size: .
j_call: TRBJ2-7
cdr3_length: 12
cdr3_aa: CASSLVQREEYF
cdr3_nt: TGTGCCAGCAGCTTAGTACAGCGGGAAGAGTACTTC

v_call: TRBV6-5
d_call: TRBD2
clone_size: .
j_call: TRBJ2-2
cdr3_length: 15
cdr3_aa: CASSKLAGNTGELFF
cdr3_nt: TGTGCCAGCAGCAAACTAGCGGGAAACACCGGGGAGCTGTTTTTT

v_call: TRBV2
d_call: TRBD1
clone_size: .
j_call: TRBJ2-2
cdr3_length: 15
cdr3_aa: CASSAGTDQIGELFF
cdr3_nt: TGTGCCAGCAGCGCCGGGACAGATCAAATCGGGGAGCTGTTTTTT

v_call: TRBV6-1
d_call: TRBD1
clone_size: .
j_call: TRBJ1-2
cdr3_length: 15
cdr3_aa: CASSMGQGINYGYTF
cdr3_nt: TGTGCCAGCAGTATGGGACAGGGGATTAACTATGGCTACACCTTC

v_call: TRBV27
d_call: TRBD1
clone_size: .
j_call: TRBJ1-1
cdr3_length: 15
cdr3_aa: CASRFVGTATTEAFF
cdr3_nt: TGTGCCAGCCGTTTCGTAGGGACAGCGACCACTGAAGCTTTCTTT

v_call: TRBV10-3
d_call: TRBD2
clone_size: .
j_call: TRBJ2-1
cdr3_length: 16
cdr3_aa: CAIGRTSGDRGDEQFF
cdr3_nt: TGTGCCATCGGCAGGACTAGCGGGGACCGGGGGGATGAGCAGTTCTTC

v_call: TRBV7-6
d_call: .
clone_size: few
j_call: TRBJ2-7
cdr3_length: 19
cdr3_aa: CASSLYPLGGAGSSYEQYF
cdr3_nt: TGTGCCAGCAGCTTATACCCCCTCGGGGGAGCGGGTAGCTCCTACGAGCAGTACTTC

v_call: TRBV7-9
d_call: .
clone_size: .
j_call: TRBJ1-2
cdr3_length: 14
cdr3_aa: CASSYRATDYGYTF
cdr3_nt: TGTGCCAGCAGCTACAGGGCAACTGACTATGGCTACACCTTC

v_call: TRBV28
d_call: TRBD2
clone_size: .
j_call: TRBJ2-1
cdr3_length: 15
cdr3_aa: CASSLGGSGYNEQFF
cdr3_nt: TGTGCCAGCAGTCTAGGCGGGAGTGGCTACAATGAGCAGTTCTTC

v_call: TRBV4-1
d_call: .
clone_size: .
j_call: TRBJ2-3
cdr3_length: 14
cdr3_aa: CASSQARLGDTQYF
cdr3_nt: TGCGCCAGCAGCCAAGCGCGGTTAGGAGATACGCAGTATTTT

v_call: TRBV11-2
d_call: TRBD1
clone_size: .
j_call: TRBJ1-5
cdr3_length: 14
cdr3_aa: CASSLGQGVQPQHF
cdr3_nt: TGTGCCAGCAGCTTAGGACAGGGCGTCCAGCCCCAGCATTTT

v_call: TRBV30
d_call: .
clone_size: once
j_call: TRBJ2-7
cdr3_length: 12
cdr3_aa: CAWDRPAYEQYF
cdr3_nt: TGTGCCTGGGACAGGCCTGCCTACGAGCAGTACTTC

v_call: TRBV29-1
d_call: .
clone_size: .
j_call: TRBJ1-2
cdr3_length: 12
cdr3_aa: CSVVWYEEGYTF
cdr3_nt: TGCAGCGTTGTTTGGTACGAGGAGGGCTACACCTTC

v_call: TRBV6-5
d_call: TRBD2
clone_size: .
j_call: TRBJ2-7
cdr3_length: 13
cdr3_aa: CASSLVKGGGQYF
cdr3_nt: TGTGCCAGCAGTCTTGTCAAAGGCGGGGGGCAGTACTTC

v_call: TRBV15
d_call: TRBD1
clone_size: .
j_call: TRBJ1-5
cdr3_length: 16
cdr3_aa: CATSRDHGTGNQPQHF
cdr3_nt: TGTGCCACCAGCAGAGATCACGGGACAGGTAATCAGCCCCAGCATTTT

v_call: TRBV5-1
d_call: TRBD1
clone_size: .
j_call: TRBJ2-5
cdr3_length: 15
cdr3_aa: CASSLEGAPTETQYF
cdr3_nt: TGCGCCAGCAGCTTGGAGGGGGCGCCCACCGAGACCCAGTACTTC

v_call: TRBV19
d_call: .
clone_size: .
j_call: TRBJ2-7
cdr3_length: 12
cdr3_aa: CASSTQGYEQYF
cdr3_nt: TGTGCCAGTAGTACCCAGGGTTACGAGCAGTACTTC

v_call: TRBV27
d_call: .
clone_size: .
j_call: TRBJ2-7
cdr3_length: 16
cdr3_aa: CASSLSSGTPTYEQYF
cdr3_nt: TGTGCCAGCAGTTTATCCTCCGGGACACCTACCTACGAGCAGTACTTC

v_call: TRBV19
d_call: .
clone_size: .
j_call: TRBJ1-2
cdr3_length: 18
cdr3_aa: CASSPKQGLWSANYGYTF
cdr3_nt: TGTGCCAGTAGTCCCAAGCAGGGGCTGTGGTCGGCTAACTATGGCTACACCTTC